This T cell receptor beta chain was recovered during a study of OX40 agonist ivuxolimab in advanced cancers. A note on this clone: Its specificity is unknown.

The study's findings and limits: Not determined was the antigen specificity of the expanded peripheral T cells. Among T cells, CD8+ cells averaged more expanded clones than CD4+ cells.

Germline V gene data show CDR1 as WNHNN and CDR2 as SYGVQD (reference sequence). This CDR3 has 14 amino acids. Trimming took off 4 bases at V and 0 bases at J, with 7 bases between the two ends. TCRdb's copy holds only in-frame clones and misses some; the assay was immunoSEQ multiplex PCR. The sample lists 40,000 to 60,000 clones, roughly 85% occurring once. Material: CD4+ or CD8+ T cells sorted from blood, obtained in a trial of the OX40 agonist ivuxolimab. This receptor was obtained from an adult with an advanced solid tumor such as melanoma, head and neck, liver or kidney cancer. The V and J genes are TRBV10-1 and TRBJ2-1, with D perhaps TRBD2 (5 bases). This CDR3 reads CASSGAGSYNEQFF. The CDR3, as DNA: TGCGCCAGCAGTGGTGCGGGCTCCTACAATGAGCAGTTCTTC.